The 18 T cell receptor beta chains listed next were all sequenced from one sample in a study of T cell clusters in autoimmune cytopenias. TRB was amplified by touch-down multiplex PCR, primer pools A and B combined. Reprocessing the multiplex PCR reads, TCRdb reports a single entry for every CDR3 protein and omits DNA. In all, the sample yields approximately 11,000 distinct CDR3 sequences. Some 40,000 genome equivalents of blood DNA were amplified for TRB. This sample was shared with a second study, whose subject was T cell repertoires in aging, cancer and after chemotherapy.

Material: peripheral blood. These receptors came from a human donor in good health.

V usage is TRBV7-2 and J usage is TRBJ2-7; lacking DNA, the TRBD2 call made by TCRdb goes unchecked. This CDR3 has 16 residues. The germline V gene has CDR1 SGHTA and CDR2 FQGNSA. The CDR3 loop reads CASSQDSTSGSYEQYF.

This clonotype registers medium-sized by frequency. The gene calls are TRBV7-6 and TRBJ1-1. This CDR3 spans 15 amino acids. CDR1 and CDR2 (germline): SGHVS, FNYEAQ. CDR3: CASSLSGRRNTEAFF.

This clonotype is called medium-sized based on its frequency. This chain joins TRBV7-2 and TRBJ2-1; TCRdb's D gene call, TRBD1, goes unchecked for lack of DNA. Germline lookup yields CDR1 SGHTA and CDR2 FQGNSA. This CDR3 is 14 amino acids long. CDR3: CASSLAGTGYEQFF.

CDR3 in amino acids: CASSRFGGSTDTQYF. The genes are TRBV10-2 and TRBJ2-3; checking the TCRdb D call of TRBD1 is not possible without DNA. Germline-derived CDR1 and CDR2 are WSHSY and SAAADI. The CDR3 is 15 amino acids.

The CDR3 protein is CASSSTGQGVNEKLFF. V usage is TRBV7-2 and J usage is TRBJ1-4; the TCRdb call, TRBD1, lacks DNA for checking. Germline V gene sequence: CDR1 SGHTA, CDR2 FQGNSA. This CDR3 is built from 16 residues.

The J gene is TRBJ2-3, the V gene TRBV5-6; TCRdb selects TRBD2, and the lack of DNA leaves this call unchecked. Germline-derived CDR1 and CDR2 are SGHDT and YYEEEE. This CDR3 region has 16 residues. The CDR3 reads CASSYAGLAGGVEQYF.

By frequency, this clonotype registers medium-sized (0.01 to 0.1%). V gene TRBV10-3 combines with J gene TRBJ1-2; TCRdb names TRBD1, which stays unverified in the absence of DNA. CDR3 length equals 13 residues. CDR1 ENHRY and CDR2 SYGVKD come from the germline V gene. CDR3 sequence: CAISEGADYGYTF.

This chain uses TRBV4-3 with TRBJ2-3; TCRdb indicates TRBD1, and absent DNA this call remains unverified. Looked up from germline, CDR1 is LGHNA and CDR2 is YSLEER. The CDR3 has 15 residues. The CDR3 here is CASSQGQGHTDTQYF.

The rearrangement links TRBV5-6 to TRBJ2-5; TCRdb calls TRBD1, which cannot be checked without DNA. CDR1 is SGHDT and CDR2 is YYEEEE in the germline V gene. The CDR3 length is 15 residues. The CDR3 reads CASSIRDRERQTQYF. Drawing the rest from reference TRBV5-6 and TRBJ2-5, the complete variable domain is DAGVTQSPTHLIKTRGQQVTLRCSPKSGHDTVSWYQQALGQGPQFIFQYYEEEERQRGNFPDRFSGHQFPNYSSELNVNALLLGDSALYLCASSIRDRERQTQYFGPGTRLLVL.

This sequence joins TRBV7-9 and TRBJ1-3. From germline, CDR1 is SEHNR and CDR2 FQNEAQ (reference sequence). This CDR3 has 13 amino acids. The CDR3 here is CASSSQNGNTIYF.

By frequency, this clonotype is medium-sized. This sequence joins TRBV19 and TRBJ1-6. CDR3 length: 13 amino acids. Germline V CDR1 and CDR2: LNHDA, SQIVND (reference sequence). The CDR3 sequence is CASSLPTGSPLHF.

The J gene is TRBJ2-7, the V gene TRBV18; TCRdb's D call of TRBD2 is untestable without DNA. There are 13 residues in the CDR3. CDR1 and CDR2 (germline): KGHSH, LQKENI. The chain's CDR3 is CASSPGRVSEQYF.

The V gene is TRBV5-1, the J gene TRBJ2-7; TCRdb selects TRBD2, and the lack of DNA leaves this call unchecked. CDR1 SGHRS and CDR2 YFSETQ come from the germline V gene. This CDR3 has 15 amino acids. This chain's CDR3 is CASSAIAGGSYEQYF.

V is TRBV6-2 or TRBV6-3 and J is TRBJ2-1; lacking DNA, the TRBD1 call made by TCRdb goes unchecked. Germline V lookup: CDR1 MNHEY, CDR2 SVGEGT. This CDR3 has 16 amino acids. The CDR3 region is CASSPPEPSSYNEQFF.

In terms of frequency, this clonotype is medium-sized. This chain uses TRBV29-1 with TRBJ1-2. CDR3 length: 12 residues. Germline CDR1 SQVTM, CDR2 ANQGSEA. This chain's CDR3 is CSGWGRAYGYTF.

This chain uses TRBV7-9 with TRBJ1-4; TCRdb proposes TRBD1, but this gene call is untestable without DNA. Germline V gene data show CDR1 as SEHNR and CDR2 as FQNEAQ (reference sequence). The CDR3 totals 13 residues. Here the CDR3 reads CASTYRVSEKLFF.

This clonotype is classed as medium-sized (0.01 to 0.1%) by frequency. This chain uses TRBV5-6 with TRBJ2-1. The CDR3 contains 11 residues. Germline loops: CDR1 SGHDT, CDR2 YYEEEE. CDR3 amino acids: CASSLQADQFF.

The chain couples TRBV6-2 or TRBV6-3 to TRBJ2-5; the TCRdb call, TRBD1, lacks DNA for checking. From germline, CDR1 is MNHEY and CDR2 SVGEGT. The CDR3 loop spans 15 amino acids. The CDR3 sequence: CASSYSTSGAETQYF.